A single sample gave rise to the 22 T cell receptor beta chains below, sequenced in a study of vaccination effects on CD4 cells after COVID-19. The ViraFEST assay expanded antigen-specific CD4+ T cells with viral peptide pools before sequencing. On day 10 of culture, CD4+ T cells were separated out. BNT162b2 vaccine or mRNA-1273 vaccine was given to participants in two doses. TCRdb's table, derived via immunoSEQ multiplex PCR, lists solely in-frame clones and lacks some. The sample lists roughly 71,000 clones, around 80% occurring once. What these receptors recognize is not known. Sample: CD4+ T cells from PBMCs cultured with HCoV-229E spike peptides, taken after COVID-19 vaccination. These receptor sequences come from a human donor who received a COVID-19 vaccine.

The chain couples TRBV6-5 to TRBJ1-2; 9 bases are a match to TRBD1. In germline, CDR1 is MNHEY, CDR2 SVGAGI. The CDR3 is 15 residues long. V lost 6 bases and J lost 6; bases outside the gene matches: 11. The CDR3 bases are TGTGCCAGCAGCGACAGGGGGGCCCGAAGGGATGGCTACACCTTC. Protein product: CASSDRGARRDGYTF.

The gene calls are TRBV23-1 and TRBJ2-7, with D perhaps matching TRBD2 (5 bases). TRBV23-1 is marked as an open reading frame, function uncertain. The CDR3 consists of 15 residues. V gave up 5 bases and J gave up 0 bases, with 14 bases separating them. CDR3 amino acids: CASSNLGLSSYEQYV. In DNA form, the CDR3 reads TGCGCCAGCAGTAACCTCGGACTTAGCTCCTACGAGCAGTACGTC.

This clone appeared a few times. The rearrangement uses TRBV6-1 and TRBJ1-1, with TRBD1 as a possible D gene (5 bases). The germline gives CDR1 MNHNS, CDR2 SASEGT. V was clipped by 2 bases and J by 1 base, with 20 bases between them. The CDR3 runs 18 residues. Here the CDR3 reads CASSEIPPRRGGNTEAFF. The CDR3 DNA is TGTGCCAGCAGTGAAATACCCCCACGTAGGGGAGGGAACACTGAAGCTTTCTTT.

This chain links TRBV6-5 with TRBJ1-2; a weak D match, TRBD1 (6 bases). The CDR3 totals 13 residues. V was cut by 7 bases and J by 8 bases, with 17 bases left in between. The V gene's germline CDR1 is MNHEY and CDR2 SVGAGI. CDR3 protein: CASTYGGRGGYTF. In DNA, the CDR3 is TGTGCCAGCACCTATGGGGGGCGAGGCGGCTACACCTTC.

The CDR3 region has the DNA TGCGCCAGCAGCCGAACACAGCAAATGAACACCGGGGAGCTGTTTTTT. As protein: CASSRTQQMNTGELFF. The gene calls are TRBV5-1 and TRBJ2-2; the D is unclear. This CDR3 is built from 16 residues. Germline lookup yields CDR1 SGHRS and CDR2 YFSETQ. The V end was cut by 4 bases, the J end by 1 base, with 14 bases between.

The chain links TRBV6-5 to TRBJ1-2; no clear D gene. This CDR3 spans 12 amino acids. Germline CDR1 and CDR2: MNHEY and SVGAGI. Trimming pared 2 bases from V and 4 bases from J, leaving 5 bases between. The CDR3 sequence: CASSYGSYGYTF. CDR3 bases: TGTGCCAGCAGTTACGGGAGCTATGGCTACACCTTC.

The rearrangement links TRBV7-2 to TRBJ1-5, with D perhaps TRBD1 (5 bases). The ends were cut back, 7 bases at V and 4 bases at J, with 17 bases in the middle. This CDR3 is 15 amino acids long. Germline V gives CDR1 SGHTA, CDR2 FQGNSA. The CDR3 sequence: CASTPLGGVNQPQHF. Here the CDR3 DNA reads TGTGCCAGCACCCCCCTGGGGGGTGTTAATCAGCCCCAGCATTTT.

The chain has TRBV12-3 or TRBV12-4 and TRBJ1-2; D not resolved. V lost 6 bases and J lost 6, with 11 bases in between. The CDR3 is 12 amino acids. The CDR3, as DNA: TGTGCCAGCAGCCAGAAACGTGATGGCTACACCTTC. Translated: CASSQKRDGYTF.

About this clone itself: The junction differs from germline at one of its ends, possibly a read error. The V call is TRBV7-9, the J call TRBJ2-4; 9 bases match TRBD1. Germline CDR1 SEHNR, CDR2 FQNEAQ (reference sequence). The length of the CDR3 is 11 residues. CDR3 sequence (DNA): TGTGCCAGCAGCGCGTCGGACAGGGGCGCCTTC. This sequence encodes CASSASDRGAF.

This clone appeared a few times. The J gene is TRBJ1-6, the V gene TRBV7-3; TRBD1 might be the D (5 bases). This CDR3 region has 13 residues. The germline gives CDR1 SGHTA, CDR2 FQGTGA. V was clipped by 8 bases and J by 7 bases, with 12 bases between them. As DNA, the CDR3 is TGTGCCAGCCGGGACGTGGGAAATTCACCCCTCCACTTT. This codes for CASRDVGNSPLHF. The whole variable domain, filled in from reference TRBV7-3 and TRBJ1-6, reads GAGVSQTPSNKVTEKGKYVELRCDPISGHTALYWYRQSLGQGPEFLIYFQGTGAADDSGLPNDRFFAVRPEGSVSTLKIQRTERGDSAVYLCASRDVGNSPLHFGNGTRLTVT.

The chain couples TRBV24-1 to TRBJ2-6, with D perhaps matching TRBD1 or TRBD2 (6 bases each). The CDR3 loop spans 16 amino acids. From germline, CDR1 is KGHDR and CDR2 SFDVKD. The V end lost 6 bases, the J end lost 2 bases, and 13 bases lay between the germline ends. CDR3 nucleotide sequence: TGTGCCACCAGTACCCCCGGGGGCGCTGGGGCCAACGTCCTGACTTTC. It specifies CATSTPGGAGANVLTF.

Here the CDR3 DNA reads TGTGCCAGCAGCTTGTTTAGCAGGGCGAGCAATCAGCCCCAGCATTTT. This sequence encodes CASSLFSRASNQPQHF. This chain links TRBV7-2 with TRBJ1-5, with D possibly matching TRBD1 (5 bases). The CDR3 runs to 16 residues. Trimming took off 3 bases at V and 1 base at J, with 13 bases between the two ends. Germline V gene sequence: CDR1 SGHTA, CDR2 FQGNSA.

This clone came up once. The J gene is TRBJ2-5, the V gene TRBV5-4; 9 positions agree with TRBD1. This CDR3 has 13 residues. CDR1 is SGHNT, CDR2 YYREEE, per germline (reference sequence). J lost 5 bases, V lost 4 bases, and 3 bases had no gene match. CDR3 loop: CASSRGQGETQYF. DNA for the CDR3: TGTGCCAGCAGCCGCGGACAGGGGGAGACCCAGTACTTC.

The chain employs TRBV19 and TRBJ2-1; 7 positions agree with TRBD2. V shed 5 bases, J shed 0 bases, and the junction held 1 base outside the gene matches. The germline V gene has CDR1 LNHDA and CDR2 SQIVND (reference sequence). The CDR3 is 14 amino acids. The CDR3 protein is CASSRGSSYNEQFF. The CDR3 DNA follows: TGTGCCAGTAGTCGCGGGAGCTCCTACAATGAGCAGTTCTTC.

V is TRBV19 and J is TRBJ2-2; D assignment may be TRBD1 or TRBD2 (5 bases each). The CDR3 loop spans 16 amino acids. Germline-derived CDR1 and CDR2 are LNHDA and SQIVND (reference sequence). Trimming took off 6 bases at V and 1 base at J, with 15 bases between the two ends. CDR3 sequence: CASSTSGTVNTGELFF. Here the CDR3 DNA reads TGTGCCAGTAGCACCTCCGGGACCGTGAACACCGGGGAGCTGTTTTTT.

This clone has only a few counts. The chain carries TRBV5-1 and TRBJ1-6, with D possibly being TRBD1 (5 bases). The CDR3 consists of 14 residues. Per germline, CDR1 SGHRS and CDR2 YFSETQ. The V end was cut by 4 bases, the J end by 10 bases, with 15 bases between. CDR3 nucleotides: TGCGCCAGCAGCCTGACAGACCCAGCATCACCCCTCCACTTT. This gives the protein CASSLTDPASPLHF.

CDR3 nucleotides: TGTGCCAGTAGTATAGTCGCTTTCCCCTGGGATGGCTACACCTTC. Translated: CASSIVAFPWDGYTF. This sequence joins TRBV19 and TRBJ1-2; no definite D call. Germline V CDR1 and CDR2: LNHDA, SQIVND (reference sequence). Trimming cost V 1 base and J 6 bases, with 15 bases left between them. The CDR3 sequence is 15 residues long.

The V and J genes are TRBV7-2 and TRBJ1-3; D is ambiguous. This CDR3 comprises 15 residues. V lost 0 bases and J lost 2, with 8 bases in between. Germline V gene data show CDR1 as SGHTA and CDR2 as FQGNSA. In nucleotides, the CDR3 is TGTGCCAGCAGCTTAGCGGGCACAGCTGGAAACACCATATATTTT. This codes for CASSLAGTAGNTIYF.

The CDR3 DNA reads TGTGCCACCAGTGATGGGGTCGGAGGCTATGGAAACACCATATATTTT. This sequence encodes CATSDGVGGYGNTIYF. The chain couples TRBV24-1 to TRBJ1-3; D remains unclear. Germline V gives CDR1 KGHDR, CDR2 SFDVKD. This CDR3 comprises 16 residues. V lost 3 bases to trimming and J lost 3 bases, with 14 bases between them.

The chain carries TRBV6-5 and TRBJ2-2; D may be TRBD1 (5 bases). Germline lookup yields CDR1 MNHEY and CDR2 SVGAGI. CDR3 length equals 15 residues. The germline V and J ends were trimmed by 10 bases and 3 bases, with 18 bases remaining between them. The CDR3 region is CATDDSLFDTGELFF. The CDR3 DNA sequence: TGTGCCACCGATGACAGCCTTTTCGACACCGGGGAGCTGTTTTTT.

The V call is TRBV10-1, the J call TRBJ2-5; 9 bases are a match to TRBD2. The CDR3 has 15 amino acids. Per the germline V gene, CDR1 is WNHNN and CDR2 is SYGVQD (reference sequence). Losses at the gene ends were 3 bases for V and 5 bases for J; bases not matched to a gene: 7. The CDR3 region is CASSDGGGAGETQYF. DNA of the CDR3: TGCGCCAGCAGTGACGGCGGGGGGGCCGGGGAGACCCAGTACTTC.

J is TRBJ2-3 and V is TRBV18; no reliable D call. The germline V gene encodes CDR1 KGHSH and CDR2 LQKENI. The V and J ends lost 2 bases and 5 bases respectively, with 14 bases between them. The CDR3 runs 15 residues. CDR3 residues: CASSPGSSLRDTQYF. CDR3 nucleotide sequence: TGTGCCAGCTCACCAGGGTCCAGTTTGAGAGATACGCAGTATTTT.